This entry concerns a single TCR beta chain. These data are taken from a study of blood T cell repertoires in COVID-19. CDR1 is SGHVS, CDR2 FNYEAQ, per germline. V was clipped by 3 bases and J by 3 bases, with 9 bases between them. The CDR3 covers 14 residues. Original data processing: Estimates of nucleated cell counts were drawn from the amplification of reference gene primers. Data came from immunoSEQ multiplex PCR; TCRdb stores just in-frame clones and leaves some out. V and J calls and clone size are those listed in that table; D and trimming were worked out from the DNA. The repertoire includes about 220,000 clones, roughly nine tenths of them detected once, and roughly 2.5% sits in the top ten. Participants were aged 18 to 89 years, lived in around 22 US areas, and enrolled virtually.

Specimen: PBMCs or T cells enriched from blood (not recorded which). The V and J genes are TRBV7-6 and TRBJ1-5; D call uncertain. The sequence was obtained from a woman younger than 45 who had recovered from COVID-19. The chain's CDR3 is CASSLGGYNQPQHF. The CDR3 nucleotides are TGTGCCAGCAGCTTGGGAGGGTACAATCAGCCCCAGCATTTT.